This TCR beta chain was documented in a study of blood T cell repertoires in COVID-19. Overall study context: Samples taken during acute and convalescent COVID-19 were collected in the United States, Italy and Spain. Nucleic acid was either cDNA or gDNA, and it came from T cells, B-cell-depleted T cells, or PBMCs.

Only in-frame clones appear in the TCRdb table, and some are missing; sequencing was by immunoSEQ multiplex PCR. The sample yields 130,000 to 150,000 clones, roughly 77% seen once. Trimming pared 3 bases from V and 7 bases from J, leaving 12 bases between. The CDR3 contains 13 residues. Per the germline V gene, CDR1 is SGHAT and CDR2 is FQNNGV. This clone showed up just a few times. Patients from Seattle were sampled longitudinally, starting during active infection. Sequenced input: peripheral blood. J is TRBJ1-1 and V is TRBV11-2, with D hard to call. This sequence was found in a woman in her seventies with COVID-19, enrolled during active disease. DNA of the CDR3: TGTGCCAGCAGCTTGTCCGGGTTTCGTGAAGCTTTCTTT. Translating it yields CASSLSGFREAFF.